The TCR beta chain under discussion was sequenced for a study of blood T cells in healthy people across ages. Overall study results and limits: From one million sequenced T cells, diversity estimates were lower bounds.

About this clonotype: What it binds is unknown.

There are 19 residues in the CDR3. The junction had 13 bases not matched to a gene; V was cut back by 4 bases and J by 0 bases. Germline V gene lookup returns CDR1 SGHKS and CDR2 YYEKEE (reference sequence). A second PCR, run for roughly 7 to 12 cycles, used a sample-barcoded 5' primer plus a J-beta primer mix. TCRdb independently ran MiXCR on the 5' RACE reads; one entry per CDR3 protein. The sample consists of some 1.8 million distinct CDR3 sequences, about two fifths of them appearing once. Material for sequencing was blood. The TCR sequence derives from a human donor in good health. The gene calls are TRBV5-5 and TRBJ2-7, with 13 bases aligning to TRBD2. CDR3 amino acids: CASSQRTGTSGASSYEQYF. In DNA form, the CDR3 reads TGTGCCAGCAGCCAACGTACGGGGACTAGCGGGGCCAGCTCCTACGAGCAGTACTTC.